A selection of T cell receptor beta chains follows, all from one sample in a study of CD8 T cells in ankylosing spondylitis. TCRdb analysed the 5' RACE reads with MiXCR anew, one entry per CDR3 protein. This sample has about 840,000 distinct CDR3 sequences, with roughly 10% found just once. The specimen was blood, either unsorted or a sorted T cell fraction (not recorded which). These receptors all come from a male donor with ankylosing spondylitis. CDR3s include the opening cysteine and the closing phenylalanine or tryptophan. A D gene is named only where the DNA matches it firmly. The size of a clone is reported for some rows only, either as once, few or many, or as a class for expanded clones.

TRBJ1-4	many	TRBV5-1	.	TGCGCCAGCAGCTTGGCCGGGGGGGCGAGTGAAAAACTGTTTTTT	CASSLAGGASEKLFF
TRBJ2-1	.	TRBV18	.	TGTGCCAGCTCACCACAAGTTTCCGGTGCCCTAATACACAATGAGCAGTTCTTC	CASSPQVSGALIHNEQFF
TRBJ2-4	.	TRBV5-6	.	TGTGCCAGCAGCCTCGAGACCCTGGGCATTCAGTACTTC	CASSLETLGIQYF
TRBJ2-3	many	TRBV6-5	TRBD2	TGTGCCAGCAGACTACGGACTAGCGGGAGGGTCGGAGATACGCAGTATTTT	CASRLRTSGRVGDTQYF
TRBJ2-7	few	TRBV20-1	.	TGCAGTGTCTCGGCTTGGGCCGCCCCACCTTCCGAGCAGTACTTC	CSVSAWAAPPSEQYF
TRBJ2-7	few	TRBV6-1	TRBD1	TGTGCCAGCCAGTGGGACAGGGTATCGAGTGAGCAGTACTTC	CASQWDRVSSEQYF
TRBJ1-2	many	TRBV28	TRBD1	TGTGCCAGCAGTTTTCGGGACAGGAATAACTATGGCTACACCTTC	CASSFRDRNNYGYTF
TRBJ2-7	few	TRBV7-9	.	TGTGCCAGCAGCTTAGCTCAGGCCGAGCAGTACTTC	CASSLAQAEQYF
TRBJ2-3	few	TRBV29-1	TRBD1	TGCAGCGTTCCGGGACAGGGTTTCCCCTACCGTGATGGAGATACGCAGTATTTT	CSVPGQGFPYRDGDTQYF
TRBJ2-7	.	TRBV18	TRBD2	TGTGCCAGCTCACCAGGGACTAGCGGGATTGTCGAGCAGTACTTC	CASSPGTSGIVEQYF
TRBJ1-1	.	TRBV20-1	.	TGCAGTGTCCTGACGAGGAGGACTGAAGCTTTCTTT	CSVLTRRTEAFF
TRBJ2-7	.	TRBV18	TRBD2	TGTGCCAGCTCACCGATTCTAGCGGGGGGACTCACCTACGAGCAGTACTTC	CASSPILAGGLTYEQYF
TRBJ1-1	few	TRBV29-1	.	TGCAGCGTTGGCATTGGGGTATTCAACACTGAAGCTTTCTTT	CSVGIGVFNTEAFF
TRBJ2-3	few	TRBV10-3	.	TGTGCCATCAGCCAGATCCGGGACCAGACAGATACGCAGTATTTT	CAISQIRDQTDTQYF
TRBJ2-7	.	TRBV6-1	.	TGTGCCAGCAGTACCGCGGACAGCTCCTACGAGCAGTACTTC	CASSTADSSYEQYF
TRBJ2-1	.	TRBV10-3	TRBD1	TGTGCCATCAGAGCACCCCCCACAGGGGACAGTGAGCAGTTCTTC	CAIRAPPTGDSEQFF
TRBJ2-1	few	TRBV6-2/TRBV6-3	TRBD2	TGTGCCAGCAGTTTCGTCCCGGGGGGGTTTTCTTTACCCTACAATGAGCAGTTCTTC	CASSFVPGGFSLPYNEQFF
TRBJ2-3	many	TRBV29-1	.	TGCAGCGTTGAAAGGTACTCTACACGAACAGATACGCAGTATTTT	CSVERYSTRTDTQYF
TRBJ2-7	many	TRBV18	.	TGTGCCAGCTCACCACCGGGTAGCTCCTACGAGCAGTACTTC	CASSPPGSSYEQYF
TRBJ2-7	few	TRBV5-4	.	TGTGCCAGCAGCTTCCAGTATGACAGTCTGAGTTACTTC	CASSFQYDSLSYF
TRBJ2-1	few	TRBV20-1	TRBD2	TGCAGTTACTTTAGCGGGAAGTCGGACAATGAGCAGTTCTTC	CSYFSGKSDNEQFF
TRBJ2-3	.	TRBV6-1	.	TGTGCCAGCAGTGAACCCGAAGGGCTCGGGGCAGATACGCAGTATTTT	CASSEPEGLGADTQYF
TRBJ2-1	.	TRBV27	TRBD1	TGTGCCAGCAGGCCCGGGACAGGGGAAACCAATGAGCAGTTCTTC	CASRPGTGETNEQFF
TRBJ2-5	.	TRBV7-2	TRBD2	TGTGCCAGCAGCTCTCGGACTAGCGGGGGGGAGGAGACCCCGTACTTC	CASSSRTSGGEETPYF
TRBJ1-1	.	TRBV2	.	TGTGCCAGCAGTGTGATGCAGTTTAACACTGAAGCTTTCTTT	CASSVMQFNTEAFF
TRBJ2-3	.	TRBV5-1	.	TGCGCCAGCAGCAGGGGGCTAGCGGATAGCACAGATACGCAGTATTTT	CASSRGLADSTDTQYF
TRBJ1-5	few	TRBV24-1	TRBD1	TGTGCCACCAGTGACCCGGACAGGGCCCAGCATTTT	CATSDPDRAQHF
TRBJ1-5	few	TRBV20-1	.	TGCAGTGCTAGTAGTTGGGGCGCGGATCAGCCCCAGCATTTT	CSASSWGADQPQHF
TRBJ2-2	many	TRBV20-1	.	TGCAGTGCTAGAGCAGGGGGGACAGACACCGGGGAGCTGTTTTTT	CSARAGGTDTGELFF
TRBJ2-2	.	TRBV20-1	TRBD2	TGCAGTGCTAAGAGGGTAGCGGGGAGAACCGGGGAGCTGTTTTTT	CSAKRVAGRTGELFF
TRBJ1-5	few	TRBV12-3/TRBV12-4	.	TGTGCCAGCAGTTGGGCGTACGATCAGCCCCAGCATTTT	CASSWAYDQPQHF
TRBJ2-7	many	TRBV18	.	TGTGCCAGCAGCCCTGCCTCCTACGAGCAGTACTTC	CASSPASYEQYF
TRBJ2-1	many	TRBV20-1	.	TGCAGTGCTAGAGATGGGGCCCGACAGGGAGGAAGGTATGAGCAGTTCTTC	CSARDGARQGGRYEQFF
TRBJ2-7	.	TRBV20-1	.	TGCAGTGCTAGCTATCCAGGGGTCACCTACGAGCAGTACTTC	CSASYPGVTYEQYF
TRBJ2-3	.	TRBV10-2	.	TGCGCCAGCAGTGAGCCCCGACTAGGTACAGATACGCAGTATTTT	CASSEPRLGTDTQYF
TRBJ1-3	many	TRBV12-3/TRBV12-4	.	TGTGCCAGCAGACCGACCCCTTCTGGAAACACCATATATTTT	CASRPTPSGNTIYF
TRBJ2-5	.	TRBV6-5	.	TGTGCCAGCAGTTACGCGCTCGGGGATTACCAAGAGACCCAGTACTTC	CASSYALGDYQETQYF
TRBJ2-1	.	TRBV25-1	.	TGTGCCAGCAGTGAGCTCTGGAGAGGCCAACGGGATGAGCAGTTCTTC	CASSELWRGQRDEQFF
TRBJ2-7	.	TRBV10-3	.	TGTGCCATCAGGCCAACAGGGACCCCCACCTACGAGCAGTACTTC	CAIRPTGTPTYEQYF
TRBJ1-2	many	TRBV6-1	TRBD1	TGTGCCAGCAGTGGACAGGGCCACCGCGCGGGCTATGGCTACACCTTC	CASSGQGHRAGYGYTF
TRBJ2-1	.	TRBV6-5	.	TGTGCCAGCAGTTACGAGAAGGGCAATGAGCAGTTCTTC	CASSYEKGNEQFF
TRBJ2-4	.	TRBV7-2	.	TGTGCCAGCAGCTTAGTCGGTGGTTTTGTTTCGCAAAACATTCAGTACTTC	CASSLVGGFVSQNIQYF
TRBJ1-2	many	TRBV6-1	.	TGTGCCAGCCGCGTCCCATTAAGGGGGGGACGCTACACCTTC	CASRVPLRGGRYTF
TRBJ2-3	few	TRBV5-1	TRBD1	TGCGCCAGCACCCTGGACAGGGCGGTAGATACGCAGTATTTT	CASTLDRAVDTQYF
TRBJ1-1	many	TRBV7-2	.	TGTGCCAGCAGCTTAGCTCTCAGCACTGAAGCTTTCTTT	CASSLALSTEAFF